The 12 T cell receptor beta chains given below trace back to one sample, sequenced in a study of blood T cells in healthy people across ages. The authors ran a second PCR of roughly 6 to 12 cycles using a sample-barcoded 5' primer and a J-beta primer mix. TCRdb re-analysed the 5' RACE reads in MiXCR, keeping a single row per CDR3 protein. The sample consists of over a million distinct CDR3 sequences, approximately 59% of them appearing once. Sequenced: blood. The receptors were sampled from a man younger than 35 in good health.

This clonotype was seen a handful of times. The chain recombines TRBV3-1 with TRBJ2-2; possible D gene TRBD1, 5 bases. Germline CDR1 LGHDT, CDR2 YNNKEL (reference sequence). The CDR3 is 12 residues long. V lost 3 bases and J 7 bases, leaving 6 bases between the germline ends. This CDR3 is CASSHRVGELFF. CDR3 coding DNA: TGTGCCAGCAGCCACAGGGTCGGGGAGCTGTTTTTT.

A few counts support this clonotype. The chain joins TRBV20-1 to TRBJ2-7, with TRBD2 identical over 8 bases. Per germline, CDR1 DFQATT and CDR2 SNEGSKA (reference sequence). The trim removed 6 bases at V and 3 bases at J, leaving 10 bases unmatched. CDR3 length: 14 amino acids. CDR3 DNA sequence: TGCAGTGCGCCGCCGGGACTAGGCCTCTACGAGCAGTACTTC. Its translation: CSAPPGLGLYEQYF.

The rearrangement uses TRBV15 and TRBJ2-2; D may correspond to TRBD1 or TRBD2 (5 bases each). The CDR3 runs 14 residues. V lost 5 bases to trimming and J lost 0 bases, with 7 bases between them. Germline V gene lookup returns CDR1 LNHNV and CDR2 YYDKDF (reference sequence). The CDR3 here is CATSGTTNTGELFF. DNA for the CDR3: TGTGCCACCAGCGGGACCACGAACACCGGGGAGCTGTTTTTT.

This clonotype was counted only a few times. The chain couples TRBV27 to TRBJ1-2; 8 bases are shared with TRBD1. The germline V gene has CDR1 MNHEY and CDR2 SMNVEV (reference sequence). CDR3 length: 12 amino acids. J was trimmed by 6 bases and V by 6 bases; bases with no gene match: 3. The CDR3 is CASSDRGHGYTF. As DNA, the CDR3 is TGTGCCAGCAGCGACAGGGGTCATGGCTACACCTTC.

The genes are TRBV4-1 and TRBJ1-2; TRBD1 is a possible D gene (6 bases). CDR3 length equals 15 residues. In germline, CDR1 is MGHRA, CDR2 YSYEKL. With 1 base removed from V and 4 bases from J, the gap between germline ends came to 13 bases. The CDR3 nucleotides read TGCGCCAGCAGCCAAGTGGAAAGGACAGTCTATGGCTACACCTTC. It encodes CASSQVERTVYGYTF.

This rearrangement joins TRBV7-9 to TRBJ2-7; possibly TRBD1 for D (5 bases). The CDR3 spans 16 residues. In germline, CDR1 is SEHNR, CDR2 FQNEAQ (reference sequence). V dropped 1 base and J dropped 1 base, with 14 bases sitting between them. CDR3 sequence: CASSLVGSGQSYEQYF. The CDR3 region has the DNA TGTGCCAGCAGCTTAGTTGGCTCAGGGCAATCCTACGAGCAGTACTTC.

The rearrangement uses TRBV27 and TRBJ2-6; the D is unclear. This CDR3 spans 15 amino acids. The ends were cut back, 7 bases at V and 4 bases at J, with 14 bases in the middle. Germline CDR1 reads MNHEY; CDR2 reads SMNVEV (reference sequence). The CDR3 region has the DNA TGTGCCAGCACCTCGGTGGGCGGAGGGGCCAACGTCCTGACTTTC. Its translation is CASTSVGGGANVLTF.

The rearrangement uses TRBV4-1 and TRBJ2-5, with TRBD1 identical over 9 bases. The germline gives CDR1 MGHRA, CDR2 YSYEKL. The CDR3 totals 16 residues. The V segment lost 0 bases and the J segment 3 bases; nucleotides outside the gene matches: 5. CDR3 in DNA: TGCGCCAGCAGCCAAGAAAGGGACAGGGACGAAGAGACCCAGTACTTC. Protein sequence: CASSQERDRDEETQYF.

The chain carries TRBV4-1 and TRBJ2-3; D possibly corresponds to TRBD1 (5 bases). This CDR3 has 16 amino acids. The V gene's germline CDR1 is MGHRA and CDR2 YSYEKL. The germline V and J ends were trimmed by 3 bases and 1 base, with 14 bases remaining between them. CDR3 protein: CASSHILEGGTDTQYF. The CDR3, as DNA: TGCGCCAGCAGCCACATACTCGAAGGGGGCACAGATACGCAGTATTTT.

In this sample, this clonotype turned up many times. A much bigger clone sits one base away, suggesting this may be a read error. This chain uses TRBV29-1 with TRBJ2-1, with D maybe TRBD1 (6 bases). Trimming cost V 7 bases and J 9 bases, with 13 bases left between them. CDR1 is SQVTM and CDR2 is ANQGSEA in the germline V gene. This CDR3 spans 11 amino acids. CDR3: CSGDGTSEQFF. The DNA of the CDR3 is TGCAGCGGTGATGGGACAAGTGAGCAGTTCTTC.

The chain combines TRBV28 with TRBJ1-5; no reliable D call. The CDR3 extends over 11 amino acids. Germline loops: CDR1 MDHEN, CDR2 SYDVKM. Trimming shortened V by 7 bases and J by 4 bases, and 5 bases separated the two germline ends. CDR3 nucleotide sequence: TGTGCCAGCACCCGGAATCAGCCCCAGCATTTT. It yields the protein CASTRNQPQHF.

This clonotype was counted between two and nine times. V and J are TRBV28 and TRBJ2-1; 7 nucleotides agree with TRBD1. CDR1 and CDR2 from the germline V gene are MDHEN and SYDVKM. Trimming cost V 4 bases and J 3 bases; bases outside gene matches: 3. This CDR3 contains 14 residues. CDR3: CASSSRDSYNEQFF. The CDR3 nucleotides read TGTGCCAGCAGTTCCCGGGACAGCTACAATGAGCAGTTCTTC.